The 12 T cell receptor beta chains presented below share a single source sample, sequenced in a study of early stage breast cancer tumors. Profiling relied on immunoSEQ multiplex PCR, and the TCRdb table lists in-frame clones only, not all of them. The table has approximately 8,000 clones, approximately 66% seen once. Sequencing used breast tumor tissue. These receptor sequences come from a person between 65 and 79 years old with breast cancer.

This clone was seen a handful of times. The V and J genes are TRBV4-1 and TRBJ1-1; D is unresolved. Germline lookup yields CDR1 MGHRA and CDR2 YSYEKL. The V and J ends lost 4 bases and 4 bases respectively, with 10 bases between them. The CDR3 contains 13 residues. The CDR3 loop is CASSPPGGTEAFF. The CDR3 DNA sequence: TGCGCCAGCAGCCCCCCCGGCGGCACTGAAGCTTTCTTT.

The chain is built from TRBV10-3 and TRBJ2-1, with D possibly matching TRBD2 (5 bases). Trimming took off 0 bases at V and 7 bases at J, with 13 bases between the two ends. Germline CDR1 is ENHRY and CDR2 is SYGVKD. The CDR3 is made up of 15 amino acids. CDR3 DNA sequence: TGTGCCATCAGTGAGTCAAGCGGAGGAAGAAATGAGCAGTTCTTC. Residues: CAISESSGGRNEQFF.

The V call is TRBV9, the J call TRBJ1-4; 8 nucleotides line up with TRBD1. Germline-derived CDR1 and CDR2 are SGDLS and YYNGEE. Trimming took 4 bases from V and 4 from J; bases not matched to a gene: 6. This CDR3 is 15 amino acids long. As DNA, the CDR3 is TGTGCCAGCAGCATAGCAGGGGGCCGTAATGAAAAACTGTTTTTT. The encoded protein is CASSIAGGRNEKLFF.

V is TRBV28 and J is TRBJ1-1; 8 bases line up with TRBD1. The germline V gene has CDR1 MDHEN and CDR2 SYDVKM. The CDR3 extends over 12 amino acids. V was clipped by 6 bases and J by 5 bases; unmatched bases: 2. The CDR3 spells CASRQGGTEAFF. In nucleotides, the CDR3 is TGTGCCAGCAGACAGGGGGGTACTGAAGCTTTCTTT.

This clone was seen more than once but under ten times. V gene TRBV29-1 combines with J gene TRBJ1-2, with TRBD1 identical over 7 bases. CDR1 is SQVTM and CDR2 is ANQGSEA in the germline V gene. V lost 4 bases to trimming and J lost 5 bases; unmatched junction nucleotides: 7. This CDR3 is built from 13 residues. In DNA, the CDR3 is TGCAGCGTTGGCCGAAGGACAGGATATGGCTACACCTTC. It encodes CSVGRRTGYGYTF.

This rearrangement joins TRBV7-9 to TRBJ2-7, with TRBD2 matching 14 bases. Germline loops: CDR1 SEHNR, CDR2 FQNEAQ (reference sequence). The CDR3 length is 16 residues. The ends lost 5 bases at V and 2 bases at J; junction bases unmatched: 5. CDR3 DNA sequence: TGTGCCAGCAGCGGGACGACTAGCGGGGGGGCCTACGAGCAGTACTTC. Translating gives CASSGTTSGGAYEQYF.

This clone was recorded a few times. The J gene is TRBJ2-7, the V gene TRBV5-5; 7 bases agree with TRBD1. Germline V gene data show CDR1 as SGHKS and CDR2 as YYEKEE (reference sequence). This CDR3 region has 14 residues. V shed 3 bases, J shed 6 bases, and the junction held 9 bases outside the gene matches. CDR3 in DNA: TGTGCCAGCAGCTACGGACAGGCTTCTTCCGAGCAGTACTTC. Encoded protein: CASSYGQASSEQYF.

The V call is TRBV11-2, the J call TRBJ2-5; the D is unclear. The length of the CDR3 is 14 residues. Germline V gene lookup returns CDR1 SGHAT and CDR2 FQNNGV. V was trimmed by 1 base and J by 5 bases, leaving 11 bases between them. This CDR3 is CASSLVLGVETQYF. DNA for the CDR3: TGTGCCAGCAGCTTAGTCCTAGGAGTTGAGACCCAGTACTTC.

The chain links TRBV11-2 to TRBJ2-5, with TRBD1 matching 8 bases. The J call may be in error: the DNA end matches TRBJ2-7 better. CDR3 length: 17 amino acids. Germline loops: CDR1 SGHAT, CDR2 FQNNGV. The DNA for the CDR3 is TGTGCCAGCAGCTTAGATGGGACAGGCGCCGTTGGGGACGAGCAGTACTTC. This codes for CASSLDGTGAVGDEQYF.

V usage is TRBV19 and J usage is TRBJ2-1; tentative D call: TRBD2 (7 bases). The CDR3 length is 17 residues. Germline V gene data show CDR1 as LNHDA and CDR2 as SQIVND (reference sequence). V was trimmed by 6 bases and J by 4 bases, leaving 22 bases between them. CDR3 nucleotide sequence: TGTGCCAGTAGAGTCAACTTAGGGGGGGGATTTTACAATGAGCAGTTCTTC. Translated: CASRVNLGGGFYNEQFF.

The chain is built from TRBV9 and TRBJ2-2; TRBD2 agrees at 10 bases. Per germline, CDR1 SGDLS and CDR2 YYNGEE. This CDR3 comprises 16 residues. Germline trimming cut 1 base from V and 4 bases from J; bases unmatched to any gene: 4. The CDR3 nucleotides are TGTGCCAGCAGCGTAACCCTAGCGGGGGTCACCGGGGAGCTGTTTTTT. The encoded protein is CASSVTLAGVTGELFF.

V and J are TRBV7-8 and TRBJ1-4, with TRBD1 as a possible D gene (5 bases). V was trimmed by 1 base and J by 8 bases, leaving 11 bases between them. Germline V gene data show CDR1 as SGHVS and CDR2 as FQNEAQ. The CDR3 sequence is 14 residues long. The CDR3 loop is CASSLEGRQEKLFF. The DNA of the CDR3 is TGTGCCAGCAGCTTAGAGGGGCGGCAGGAAAAACTGTTTTTT.